This TCR beta chain was recovered during a study of T cells in Graves' hyperthyroidism and ophthalmopathy. Broader study findings: Blood samples included most of the expanded thyroid clonotypes exceeding 0.001.

This clonotype was recorded at least ten times. Its target is not known. Amplified TCR beta CDR3 regions derived from RNA transcripts. First-round RT-PCR with HTBI primers amplified the TCR CDR3 region. From the multiplex PCR reads, TCRdb called clonotypes with MiXCR, one entry per CDR3 protein. The sample includes about 400,000 distinct CDR3 sequences, approximately 15% seen only once; the top ten take approximately 29%. Hyperthyroidism of Graves' type that showed no ophthalmopathy progression within 18 months was stable. Researchers barred patients who had uncontrolled infection, other autoimmune disease, pregnancy or lactation. Trimming at V came to 5 bases and at J to 4 bases, leaving 9 bases not matched to a gene. The CDR3 runs 17 residues. The germline gives CDR1 DFQATT, CDR2 SNEGSKA (reference sequence).

The sequencing sample was made of blood. The chain uses TRBV20-1 and TRBJ2-1; 15 bases match TRBD2. This clonotype was sampled from a woman in her thirties with Graves' hyperthyroidism. This CDR3 reads CSAPGTSGRNNYNEQFF. The CDR3 DNA reads TGCAGTGCTCCCGGGACTAGCGGGAGGAACAATTACAATGAGCAGTTCTTC.